The 20 T cell receptor beta chains in this list originate from one sample, sequenced in a study of human T cells and chemical hapten exposure (dated by TCRdb to the early 2020s). The library was generated by RACE. TCRdb shows the sequencer as NextSeq 500. Using fastp at Q25 and MiXCR, TCRdb reprocessed the public reads and kept productive beta chains. Rows matching on CDR3 protein sequence are summarized as one entry with the most common DNA and genes. Present in this sample are just over 95,000 distinct CDR3 sequences, roughly 27% of which were seen just once. Of the sample, about a tenth falls within the top ten clones. Per the publication, the time point label means: patch test 3, about 24 weeks after DPC sensitization. What the treatment or condition label conveys for this sample: therapeutic diphenylcyclopropenone sensitization with weekly scalp DPC. This specimen was whole blood, taken in connection with sensitization to the hapten diphenylcyclopropenone (DPC). The receptor source for this set is a man in his forties with alopecia areata. Some clones in this sample may be carry-over from other donors' samples.

The chain employs TRBV20-1 and TRBJ2-1; D remains unclear. Germline assignment: CDR1 DFQATT and CDR2 SNEGSKA (reference sequence). This CDR3 contains 14 residues. The V and J ends lost 3 bases and 0 bases respectively, with 9 bases between them. The CDR3 region is CSASRVDSYNEQFF. The CDR3 DNA reads TGCAGTGCTAGTAGAGTAGACTCCTACAATGAGCAGTTCTTC.

CDR3 DNA: TGTGCCAGCAGCCTGGACCTAAATGACGGCGAGCAGTACTTC. Residues: CASSLDLNDGEQYF. The genes are TRBV5-4 and TRBJ2-7; the D is unclear. The CDR3 consists of 14 residues. Germline loops: CDR1 SGHNT, CDR2 YYREEE (reference sequence). Trimming shortened V by 4 bases and J by 6 bases, and 17 bases separated the two germline ends.

This clonotype was picked up a small number of times. The J gene is TRBJ1-5, the V gene TRBV28, with D possibly being TRBD1 (6 bases). Trimming took 5 bases from V and 3 from J, leaving 17 bases between them. Germline-derived CDR1 and CDR2 are MDHEN and SYDVKM. The CDR3 extends over 16 amino acids. CDR3 loop: CASSNEGGHLNQPQHF. CDR3 DNA: TGTGCCAGCAGTAACGAGGGGGGACATCTCAATCAGCCCCAGCATTTT. The full variable domain, in which reference TRBV28 and TRBJ1-5 provide the parts outside the CDR3, is DVKVTQSSRYLVKRTGEKVFLECVQDMDHENMFWYRQDPGLGLRLIYFSYDVKMKEKGDIPEGYSVSREKKERFSLILESASTNQTSMYLCASSNEGGHLNQPQHFGDGTRLSIL.

The chain recombines TRBV5-1 with TRBJ2-3; perhaps D is TRBD1 or TRBD2 (5 bases each). V lost 0 bases to trimming and J lost 0 bases, with 11 bases between them. Per germline, CDR1 SGHRS and CDR2 YFSETQ. The CDR3 is 16 residues long. The CDR3 DNA reads as TGCGCCAGCAGCTTGGTGGGGGTAACTAGCACAGATACGCAGTATTTT. Residues: CASSLVGVTSTDTQYF.

This chain links TRBV5-1 with TRBJ2-3; D is undetermined. CDR3 size: 16 residues. Trimming took off 1 base at V and 1 base at J, with 13 bases between the two ends. CDR1 is SGHRS, CDR2 YFSETQ, per germline. The CDR3 is CASSLHAEEGTDTQYF. In DNA form, the CDR3 reads TGCGCCAGCAGCTTGCATGCAGAAGAAGGCACAGATACGCAGTATTTT. Supplemented by reference TRBV5-1 and TRBJ2-3, the full variable domain reads KAGVTQTPRYLIKTRGQQVTLSCSPISGHRSVSWYQQTPGQGLQFLFEYFSETQRNKGNFPGRFSGRQFSNSRSEMNVSTLELGDSALYLCASSLHAEEGTDTQYFGPGTRLTVL.

This rearrangement joins TRBV15 to TRBJ1-2; TRBD1 is a possible D gene (5 bases). Between the trimmed V and J ends, which lost 0 bases and 5 bases, there was a span of 16 bases. Per germline, CDR1 LNHNV and CDR2 YYDKDF (reference sequence). There are 16 residues in the CDR3. CDR3 protein: CATSRDGGRAEYGYTF. In DNA, the CDR3 is TGTGCCACCAGCAGAGATGGAGGCAGGGCGGAATATGGCTACACCTTC.

The chain couples TRBV28 to TRBJ1-5, with D perhaps TRBD1 (5 bases). CDR3 size: 15 residues. V was shortened by 2 bases and J by 5 bases, with 13 bases between the two germline ends. Germline V lookup: CDR1 MDHEN, CDR2 SYDVKM. Here the CDR3 DNA reads TGTGCCAGCAGTTTACGGCAGGGCCGTCATCAGCCCCAGCATTTT. This gives the protein CASSLRQGRHQPQHF.

A few counts support this clonotype. V and J are TRBV6-6 and TRBJ1-5, with unresolved D. The CDR3 is 15 residues long. The V gene lost 0 bases and the J gene lost 7 bases, with 13 bases spanning the gap. Germline V lookup: CDR1 MNHNY, CDR2 SVGAGI (reference sequence). The CDR3: CASSYSGEGGQPQHF. In DNA, the CDR3 is TGTGCCAGCAGTTACTCCGGGGAAGGCGGGCAGCCCCAGCATTTT.

The genes are TRBV18 and TRBJ2-1; 9 nucleotides match TRBD2. V trimming: 5 bases; J trimming: 5 bases; junction bases outside the gene matches: 10. CDR1 and CDR2 (germline): KGHSH, LQKENI. There are 16 residues in the CDR3. CDR3 sequence: CASSKREATKDNEQFF. In DNA, the CDR3 is TGTGCCAGCTCAAAGCGGGAGGCCACAAAGGACAATGAGCAGTTCTTC.

The V gene is TRBV27, the J gene TRBJ2-7; the D is unclear. The V end was cut by 8 bases, the J end by 0 bases, with 5 bases between. This CDR3 region has 11 residues. In germline, CDR1 is MNHEY, CDR2 SMNVEV (reference sequence). CDR3 sequence: CASEYSYEQYF. CDR3 sequence (DNA): TGTGCCAGCGAATACTCCTACGAGCAGTACTTC.

The chain uses TRBV4-1 and TRBJ2-2; 8 bases agree with TRBD2. CDR1 and CDR2 (germline): MGHRA, YSYEKL. The V segment lost 4 bases and the J segment 6 bases; nucleotides outside the gene matches: 10. The CDR3 covers 16 residues. Here the CDR3 DNA reads TGCGCCAGCAGCCGCCAAGCGGGAGAAGGGGCCGGGGAGCTGTTTTTT. Amino acids: CASSRQAGEGAGELFF.

The chain joins TRBV7-2 to TRBJ2-1, with D perhaps TRBD2 (5 bases). V gave up 7 bases and J gave up 6 bases, with 19 bases separating them. Germline-derived CDR1 and CDR2 are SGHTA and FQGNSA. CDR3 size: 15 residues. The CDR3 DNA is TGTGCCAGCATTGGCCGTTCGAGGGTTGGCAATGAGCAGTTCTTC. Translating it yields CASIGRSRVGNEQFF.

This clonotype was seen more than once but under ten times. The rearrangement links TRBV11-2 to TRBJ2-3; 10 nucleotides align to TRBD1. CDR1 is SGHAT and CDR2 is FQNNGV in the germline V gene. V dropped 4 bases and J dropped 3; count of bases not matched to a gene: 7. The CDR3 covers 16 residues. CDR3 loop: CASSSGTGVGTDTQYF. CDR3 coding DNA: TGTGCCAGCAGCTCCGGGACAGGGGTTGGAACAGATACGCAGTATTTT.

This rearrangement joins TRBV20-1 to TRBJ2-3, with 14 bases matching TRBD2. The length of the CDR3 is 14 residues. The V gene's germline CDR1 is DFQATT and CDR2 SNEGSKA (reference sequence). V lost 6 bases, J lost 6 bases, and 5 bases stayed unmatched. The CDR3 region has the DNA TGCAGTGCGGGGACTAGCGGGAGTCGTGATACGCAGTATTTT. Translating gives CSAGTSGSRDTQYF.

The V and J genes are TRBV14 and TRBJ2-2; D is perhaps TRBD2 (5 bases). This CDR3 is 17 amino acids long. Trimming removed 0 bases from V and 7 bases from J, with 18 bases in between. From germline, CDR1 is SGHDN and CDR2 FVKESK. CDR3 region: CASSQDLRRAGNGELFF. The CDR3 DNA reads TGTGCCAGCAGCCAAGACCTCCGACGGGCCGGGAACGGGGAGCTGTTTTTT.

In its sample, this clonotype was seen once. This chain joins TRBV6-2 or TRBV6-3 and TRBJ1-1; no definite D call. Germline CDR1 MNHEY, CDR2 SVGEGT. V was trimmed by 0 bases and J by 1 base, leaving 9 bases between them. The CDR3 has 15 residues. CDR3 sequence (DNA): TGTGCCAGCAGTTACTCGTCAGGCCCGAACACTGAAGCTTTCTTT. Translating it yields CASSYSSGPNTEAFF.

This clonotype was seen more than once but under ten times. The rearrangement uses TRBV20-1 and TRBJ1-6; 8 bases fit TRBD1. The germline V gene has CDR1 DFQATT and CDR2 SNEGSKA (reference sequence). The CDR3 is made up of 16 amino acids. The ends lost 6 bases at V and 9 bases at J; junction bases unmatched: 16. The CDR3 DNA is TGCAGTGCCATTCACCAGGGGGCGCGAAAGGGTTCACCCCTCCACTTT. This gives the protein CSAIHQGARKGSPLHF.

V is TRBV9 and J is TRBJ1-4; D possibly corresponds to TRBD1 (6 bases). The CDR3 covers 16 residues. V was clipped by 0 bases and J by 6 bases, with 15 bases between them. CDR1 SGDLS and CDR2 YYNGEE come from the germline V gene. CDR3: CASSVAPRGRDEKLFF. CDR3 DNA: TGTGCCAGCAGCGTAGCCCCCAGGGGAAGAGATGAAAAACTGTTTTTT.

This chain uses TRBV6-2 or TRBV6-3 with TRBJ1-5, with no clear D. The V end was cut by 3 bases, the J end by 7 bases, with 10 bases between. CDR1 is MNHEY and CDR2 is SVGEGT in the germline V gene. The CDR3 sequence is 13 residues long. In DNA, the CDR3 is TGTGCCAGCAGTTATCAGGAAGGGCAGCCCCAGCATTTT. Translation gives CASSYQEGQPQHF.

The gene calls are TRBV6-2 or TRBV6-3 and TRBJ1-3; unclear D gene. Germline CDR1 and CDR2: MNHEY and SVGEGT. The CDR3 totals 14 residues. V lost 7 bases to trimming and J lost 0 bases, with 10 bases between them. The CDR3 is CASTVGISGNTIYF. The DNA for the CDR3 is TGTGCCAGCACCGTGGGGATCTCTGGAAACACCATATATTTT.